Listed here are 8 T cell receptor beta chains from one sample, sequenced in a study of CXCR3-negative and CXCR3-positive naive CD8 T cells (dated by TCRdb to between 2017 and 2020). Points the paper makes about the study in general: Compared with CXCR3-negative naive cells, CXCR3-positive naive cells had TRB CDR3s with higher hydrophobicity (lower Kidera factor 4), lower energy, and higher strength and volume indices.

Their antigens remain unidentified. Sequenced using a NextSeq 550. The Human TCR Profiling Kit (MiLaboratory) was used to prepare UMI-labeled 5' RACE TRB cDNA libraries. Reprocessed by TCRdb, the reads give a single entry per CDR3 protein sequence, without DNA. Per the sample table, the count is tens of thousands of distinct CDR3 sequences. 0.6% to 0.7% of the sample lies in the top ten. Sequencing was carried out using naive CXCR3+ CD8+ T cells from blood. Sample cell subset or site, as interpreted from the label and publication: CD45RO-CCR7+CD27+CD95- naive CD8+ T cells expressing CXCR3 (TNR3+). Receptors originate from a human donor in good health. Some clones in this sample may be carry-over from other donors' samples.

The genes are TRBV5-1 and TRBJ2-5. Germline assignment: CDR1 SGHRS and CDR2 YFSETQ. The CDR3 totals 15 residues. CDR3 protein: CASSFSAGDQETQYF.

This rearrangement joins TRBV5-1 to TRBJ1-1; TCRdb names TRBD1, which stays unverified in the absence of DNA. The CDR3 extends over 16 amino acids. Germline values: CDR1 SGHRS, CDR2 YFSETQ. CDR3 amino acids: CASSQRGTGPNTEAFF.

CDR3 in amino acids: CASSRDSDTEAFF. The genes are TRBV3-1 and TRBJ1-1; the TCRdb D gene call, TRBD1, has no DNA to confirm it. The CDR3 extends over 13 amino acids. CDR1 and CDR2 from the germline V gene are LGHDT and YNNKEL (reference sequence).

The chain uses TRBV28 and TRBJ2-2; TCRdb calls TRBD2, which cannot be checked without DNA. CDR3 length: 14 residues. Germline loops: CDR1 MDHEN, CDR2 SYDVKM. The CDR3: CASRPGLNTGELFF.

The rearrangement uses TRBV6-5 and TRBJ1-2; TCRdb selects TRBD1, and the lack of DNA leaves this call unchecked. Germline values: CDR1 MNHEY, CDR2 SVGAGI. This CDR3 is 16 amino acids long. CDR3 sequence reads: CASSYDLTGVGYGYTF.

The chain's CDR3 is CASSLLRGEQYF. J is TRBJ2-7 and V is TRBV12-3 or TRBV12-4. The CDR3 is 12 residues long.

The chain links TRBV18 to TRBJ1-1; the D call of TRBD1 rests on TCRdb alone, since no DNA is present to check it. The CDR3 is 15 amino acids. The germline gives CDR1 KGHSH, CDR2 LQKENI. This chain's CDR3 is CASSPRGARAGEAFF.

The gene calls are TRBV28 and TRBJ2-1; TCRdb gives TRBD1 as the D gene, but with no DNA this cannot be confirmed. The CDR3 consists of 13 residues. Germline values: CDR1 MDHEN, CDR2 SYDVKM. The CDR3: CASSLNLGDEQFF.